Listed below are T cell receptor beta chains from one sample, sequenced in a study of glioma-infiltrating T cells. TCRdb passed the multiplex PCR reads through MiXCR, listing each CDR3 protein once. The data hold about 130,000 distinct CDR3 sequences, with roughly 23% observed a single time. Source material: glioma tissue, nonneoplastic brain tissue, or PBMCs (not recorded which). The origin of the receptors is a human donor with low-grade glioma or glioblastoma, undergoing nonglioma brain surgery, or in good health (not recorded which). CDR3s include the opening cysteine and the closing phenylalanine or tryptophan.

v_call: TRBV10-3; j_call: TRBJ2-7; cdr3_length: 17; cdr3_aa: CASRCGNSGWVSYEQYF
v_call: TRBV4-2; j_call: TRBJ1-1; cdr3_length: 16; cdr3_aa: CASSQDKGRLDTEAFF
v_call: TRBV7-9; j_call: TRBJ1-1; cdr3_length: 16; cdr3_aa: CASSLGQGLTTSKAFF
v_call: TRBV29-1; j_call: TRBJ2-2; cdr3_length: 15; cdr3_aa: CSVEVGTGYTGELFF
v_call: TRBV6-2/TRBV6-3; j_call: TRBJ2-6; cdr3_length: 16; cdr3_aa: CASSLQVRAGANVLTF
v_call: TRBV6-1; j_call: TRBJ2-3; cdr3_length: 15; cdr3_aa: CASSYRLAGTDTQYF
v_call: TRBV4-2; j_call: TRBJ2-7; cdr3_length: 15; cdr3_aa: CASSQGQQGPYEQYF
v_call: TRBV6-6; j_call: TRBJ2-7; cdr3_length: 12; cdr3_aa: CASSYSASEQYF
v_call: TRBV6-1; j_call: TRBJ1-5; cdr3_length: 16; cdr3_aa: CASSSPTGNSNQPQHF
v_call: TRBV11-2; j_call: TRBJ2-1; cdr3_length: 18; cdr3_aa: CASSLDRLPGATYNEQFF
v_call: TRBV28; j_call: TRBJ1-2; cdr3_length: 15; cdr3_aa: CASSLEGKALVGYTF
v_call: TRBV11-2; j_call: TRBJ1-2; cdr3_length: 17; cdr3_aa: CASSPLKGGKSGYGYTF